This TCR beta chain comes out of a study of T cell responses to AZD1222 COVID-19 vaccine. The protocol was immunoSEQ multiplex PCR, while the TCRdb copy is restricted to in-frame clones and leaves out a portion. The repertoire has 140,000 to 150,000 clones, 70% to 90% of them found once; the top ten carry about 8%. Study-level findings and limits: Donor demographics were predominantly white British with a female majority; clonal diversity may be underestimated. Spike was spanned by vaccine-associated CD4 TCRs, which were dominant at 160-218 and 743-854.

Points on this clone: The antigen is not known.

Sequences were derived from peripheral blood, sampled on day 0 of AZD1222 vaccination. The TCR comes from an adult in good health.

This CDR3 is CAISAGGRIGGYTF. The CDR3 DNA reads TGTGCCATCAGTGCCGGGGGTAGGATCGGTGGCTACACCTTC. This rearrangement joins TRBV10-3 to TRBJ1-2; possible D gene TRBD1, 5 bases. Germline assignment: CDR1 ENHRY and CDR2 SYGVKD. Trimming stripped 4 bases from V and 7 bases from J, with 16 bases between. This CDR3 comprises 14 residues.